These T cell receptor beta chains were read from a single sample in a study of blood T cell repertoires in COVID-19. The repertoire was sequenced with immunoSEQ multiplex PCR; TCRdb's copy has only in-frame clones and lacks some. The sample lists approximately 290,000 clones, more than 85% occurring once. Specimen: peripheral blood. The receptors come from a woman in her thirties with COVID-19, enrolled during active disease. Each CDR3 is given with its conserved first and last residue. D genes are given only for firm matches. Clone sizes are given selectively: once, few, many, or a class where the clone is expanded.

>NA|TRBJ2-7|TRBD1|TRBV30
CAWSRTGVYEQYF
TGTGCCTGGAGCCGGACAGGGGTATACGAGCAGTACTTC
>NA|TRBJ1-1|NA|TRBV27
CASSLSEGVNTEAFF
TGTGCCAGCAGTTTAAGTGAAGGGGTGAACACTGAAGCTTTCTTT
>NA|TRBJ1-6|TRBD1|TRBV7-3
CASSTDRDSPLHF
TGTGCCAGCAGCACCGACAGGGATTCACCCCTCCACTTT
>NA|TRBJ1-4|NA|TRBV12-3/TRBV12-4
CASSHIEGKLFF
TGTGCCAGCAGTCATATTGAGGGAAAACTGTTTTTT
>NA|TRBJ1-5|TRBD1|TRBV16
CASSQWTGEQPQHF
TGTGCCAGCAGCCAATGGACAGGGGAACAGCCCCAGCATTTT
>once|TRBJ2-1|TRBD2|TRBV7-9
CASSLTSGSNEQFF
TGTGCCAGCAGCTTGACTAGCGGGAGCAATGAGCAGTTCTTC
>NA|TRBJ2-1|NA|TRBV7-9
CASSLVSGSGAEPYNEQFF
TGTGCCAGCAGCTTAGTTTCAGGTTCAGGGGCCGAGCCCTACAATGAGCAGTTCTTC
>NA|TRBJ1-5|NA|TRBV12-3/TRBV12-4
CASSWTDNQPQHF
TGTGCCAGCAGCTGGACAGATAATCAGCCCCAGCATTTT
>once|TRBJ2-1|TRBD2|TRBV28
CASRLAGGTATYNEQFF
TGTGCCAGCAGACTAGCGGGAGGAACAGCAACCTACAATGAGCAGTTCTTC
>NA|TRBJ2-3|NA|TRBV2
CASSEGVDTQYF
TGTGCCAGCTCAGAGGGAGTGGATACGCAGTATTTT
>NA|TRBJ2-3|TRBD2|TRBV27
CASSYGLAASTDTQYF
TGTGCCAGCAGTTACGGACTAGCGGCTAGCACAGATACGCAGTATTTT
>NA|TRBJ2-7|TRBD1|TRBV2
CASSGTGGNEQYF
TGTGCCAGCAGTGGGACAGGGGGTAACGAGCAGTACTTC
>NA|TRBJ2-1|NA|TRBV5-6
CASSGRREQFF
TGTGCCAGCAGCGGCAGAAGAGAGCAGTTCTTC
>NA|TRBJ1-5|NA|TRBV19
CASSEQDLANQPQHF
TGTGCCAGTAGTGAACAGGATTTAGCAAATCAGCCCCAGCATTTT
>NA|TRBJ2-1|TRBD2|TRBV30
CAWNPSGSYNEQFF
TGTGCCTGGAATCCTAGCGGTTCCTACAATGAGCAGTTCTTC
>NA|TRBJ1-5|NA|TRBV27
CASSLFQGGNQPQHF
TGTGCCAGCAGTTTATTCCAGGGCGGCAATCAGCCCCAGCATTTT
>few|TRBJ1-1|NA|TRBV30
CAWSGGNRRNTEAFF
TGTGCCTGGAGTGGGGGAAACAGGCGGAACACTGAAGCTTTCTTT
>NA|TRBJ1-2|TRBD1|TRBV9
CASSVEGTGDYGYTF
TGTGCCAGCAGCGTAGAGGGGACAGGGGATTATGGCTACACCTTC
>NA|TRBJ2-7|NA|TRBV28
CASSGPDRYEQYF
TGTGCCAGCAGTGGGCCCGATCGTTACGAGCAGTACTTC
>NA|TRBJ2-3|NA|TRBV5-4
CASSEPGLGSTDTQYF
TGTGCCAGCAGCGAACCGGGACTGGGCAGCACAGATACGCAGTATTTT
>NA|TRBJ1-4|NA|TRBV18
CASSPNQGGTEKLFF
TGTGCCAGCTCACCAAATCAAGGGGGTACTGAAAAACTGTTTTTT
>once|TRBJ2-4|TRBD1|TRBV3-1/TRBV3-2
CASSQAGTGASGNIQYF
TGTGCCAGCAGCCAAGCCGGGACAGGGGCGAGTGGCAACATTCAGTACTTC
>NA|TRBJ2-7|NA|TRBV27
CASSLSTSSLEQYF
TGTGCCAGCAGTTTATCAACTAGCTCCCTCGAGCAGTACTTC
>NA|TRBJ1-1|NA|TRBV29-1
CSARARQNTEAFF
TGCAGCGCCCGAGCCAGGCAAAACACTGAAGCTTTCTTT
>NA|TRBJ2-3|NA|TRBV24-1
CATNAGTSLDTQYF
TGTGCCACCAACGCGGGGACTTCTCTTGATACGCAGTATTTT
>NA|TRBJ2-2|TRBD1|TRBV4-2
CASSQEGQGGRELFF
TGTGCCAGCAGCCAAGAGGGACAGGGGGGCCGGGAGCTGTTTTTT
>NA|TRBJ2-1|TRBD2|TRBV12-5
CASGLGTSDEQFF
TGTGCTAGTGGTTTGGGAACTAGCGACGAGCAGTTCTTC
>NA|TRBJ1-5|NA|TRBV6-5
CASISGGNQPQHF
TGTGCCAGCATTTCAGGGGGCAATCAGCCCCAGCATTTT
>NA|TRBJ1-5|TRBD1|TRBV19
CASRDRGSNQPQHF
TGTGCCAGTAGGGACAGGGGGAGTAATCAGCCCCAGCATTTT
>NA|TRBJ2-2|NA|TRBV29-1
CSVVLRTGELFF
TGCAGCGTTGTTTTGAGGACCGGGGAGCTGTTTTTT
>NA|TRBJ2-7|TRBD2|TRBV5-4
CATFSSGGGTRLDEQYF
TGTGCCACATTTTCGTCCGGGGGGGGGACTAGATTGGACGAGCAGTACTTC
>NA|TRBJ2-5|TRBD2|TRBV7-2
CASSAALAGQETQYF
TGTGCCAGCAGCGCCGCACTAGCGGGGCAAGAGACCCAGTACTTC
>NA|TRBJ1-2|TRBD1|TRBV6-5
CASNGQGGPYGYTF
TGTGCCAGCAACGGACAGGGAGGGCCCTATGGCTACACCTTC
>NA|TRBJ2-1|TRBD2|TRBV10-3
CAISEASGSFYNEQFF
TGTGCCATCAGTGAGGCTAGCGGGAGTTTCTACAATGAGCAGTTCTTC
>once|TRBJ1-1|NA|TRBV27
CASSLQGRNTEAFF
TGTGCCAGCAGTTTGCAGGGTAGGAACACTGAAGCTTTCTTT
>NA|TRBJ2-2|NA|TRBV5-1
CASSLAMGTGELFF
TGCGCCAGCAGCCTAGCGATGGGAACCGGGGAGCTGTTTTTT
>NA|TRBJ1-3|TRBD1|TRBV28
CAGSPGQGTGNTIYF
TGTGCTGGGTCCCCGGGACAGGGAACCGGAAACACCATATATTTT
>NA|TRBJ2-3|TRBD1|TRBV9
CASSGGTGETDTQYF
TGTGCCAGCAGCGGGGGGACAGGGGAGACAGATACGCAGTATTTT
>NA|TRBJ1-1|NA|TRBV5-1
CASSTAGASNTEAFF
TGCGCCAGCAGCACGGCTGGGGCATCGAACACTGAAGCTTTCTTT
>NA|TRBJ2-7|NA|TRBV5-1
CASSLDVRLYEQYF
TGCGCCAGCAGCTTGGATGTCAGACTCTACGAGCAGTACTTC
>NA|TRBJ1-5|NA|TRBV5-1
CASSFEVNQPQHF
TGCGCCAGCAGCTTTGAGGTCAATCAGCCCCAGCATTTT
>NA|TRBJ2-7|TRBD2|TRBV5-1
CASSLGTSGYEQYF
TGCGCCAGCAGCTTGGGGACTAGCGGTTACGAGCAGTACTTC